This T cell receptor beta chain is from a study of blood T cell repertoires in COVID-19. At the level of the study: The United States, Italy and Spain supplied acute and convalescent COVID-19 samples.

Assay used: immunoSEQ multiplex PCR; TCRdb lists only in-frame clones, some missing. The repertoire has 220,000 or so clones, about 88% of them found once; the top ten carry around 9.6%. Germline CDR1 is LNHNV and CDR2 is YYDKDF (reference sequence). V lost 3 bases, J lost 1 base, and 12 bases lay in between. The length of the CDR3 is 15 residues. The sample holds a few counts of this clone. The Seattle site enrolled patients during active infection and followed them longitudinally. This chain links TRBV15 with TRBJ1-1; tentative D call: TRBD1 (5 bases). This TCR was recovered from a woman aged 45-65 years with COVID-19, enrolled during active disease. Specimen: peripheral blood. CDR3 residues: CATSSGGRGNTEAFF. The CDR3 DNA reads as TGTGCCACCAGCAGTGGAGGGAGGGGGAACACTGAAGCTTTCTTT.